The TCR beta chain described here comes from a study of technical replicates of blood from a few donors. Sequencing was performed with immunoSEQ multiplex PCR; in TCRdb, only in-frame clones are kept and a portion is missing. The sample lists under 65,000 clones, 75% to 90% occurring once. The CDR3 has 12 amino acids. In germline, CDR1 is ENHRY, CDR2 SYGVKD. Between the trimmed V and J ends, which lost 6 bases and 0 bases, there was a span of 5 bases. The TCR originated in a human donor in good health. Some clones in this sample may be carry-over from other donors' samples. What was sequenced was PBMCs. The chain recombines TRBV10-3 with TRBJ2-5; weak D call: TRBD2 (5 bases). CDR3 in DNA: TGTGCCATCAGGAGGGACCAAGAGACCCAGTACTTC. Encoded protein: CAIRRDQETQYF.